These T cell receptor beta chains were read from a single sample in a study of cytomegalovirus exposure and HLA in healthy donors. The table came from immunoSEQ multiplex PCR; TCRdb's copy has only in-frame clones and leaves some out. This sample's table has about 38,000 clones. Sequencing input: PBMCs. The receptor set was obtained from a man in his forties or fifties in good health and CMV-seropositive. CDR3s include the opening cysteine and the closing phenylalanine or tryptophan. D genes are given only for firm matches.

v_call	cdr3_length	d_call	j_call	cdr3_aa	cdr3_nt
TRBV19	15	TRBD2	TRBJ2-1	CASSILAGVVNEQFF	TGTGCCAGTAGTATCCTAGCGGGAGTAGTCAATGAGCAGTTCTTC
TRBV6-5	16	TRBD2	TRBJ2-7	CASSYSSLAGGYEQYF	TGTGCCAGCAGTTACTCGTCCCTAGCGGGGGGCTACGAGCAGTACTTC
TRBV7-9	15	TRBD2	TRBJ2-1	CASSFLLAGDNEQFF	TGTGCCAGCAGCTTTCTTCTAGCGGGAGATAATGAGCAGTTCTTC
TRBV6-6	14	-	TRBJ1-1	CASTTGPRETEAFF	TGTGCCAGCACCACGGGTCCGCGGGAGACTGAAGCTTTCTTT
TRBV4-2	14	-	TRBJ1-1	CASSPGTSLTEAFF	TGTGCCAGCAGTCCCGGGACATCGCTTACTGAAGCTTTCTTT
TRBV19	14	TRBD2	TRBJ2-7	CASSRGLADYEQYF	TGTGCCAGTAGTAGGGGACTAGCGGACTACGAGCAGTACTTC
TRBV28	17	TRBD1	TRBJ2-2	CASSTTQGAANTGELFF	TGTGCCAGCAGCACTACTCAGGGGGCCGCGAACACCGGGGAGCTGTTTTTT
TRBV5-4	13	-	TRBJ2-2	CASSLVATGELFF	TGTGCCAGCAGCTTGGTAGCCACCGGGGAGCTGTTTTTT
TRBV5-6	16	TRBD2	TRBJ2-2	CASSLFLADNTGELFF	TGTGCCAGCAGCTTGTTTCTAGCGGATAACACCGGGGAGCTGTTTTTT
TRBV5-1	15	-	TRBJ1-1	CASSTPGRENTEAFF	TGCGCCAGCAGCACTCCCGGACGGGAGAACACTGAAGCTTTCTTT
TRBV11-2	14	-	TRBJ2-2	CASSPNPPTGELFF	TGTGCCAGCAGCCCAAATCCACCGACCGGGGAGCTGTTTTTT
TRBV19	15	TRBD2	TRBJ2-1	CASSPWTSGSYEQFF	TGTGCCAGTAGTCCGTGGACTAGCGGGAGCTATGAGCAGTTCTTC
TRBV4-3	19	-	TRBJ2-1	CASSQDTGTGSPSYNEQFF	TGCGCCAGCAGCCAAGATACGGGAACAGGGAGCCCCTCCTACAATGAGCAGTTCTTC
TRBV6-1	16	TRBD1	TRBJ1-2	CASSVSPGQLSGGYTF	TGTGCCAGCAGTGTTAGTCCGGGACAGCTCTCGGGTGGCTACACCTTC
TRBV7-8	15	TRBD1	TRBJ1-3	CASSPRQGSRNTIYF	TGTGCCAGCAGCCCGCGACAGGGAAGCCGAAACACCATATATTTT
TRBV12-5	15	TRBD1	TRBJ2-5	CASGGGQWKQETQYF	TGTGCTAGTGGAGGGGGACAGTGGAAGCAAGAGACCCAGTACTTC
TRBV19	14	TRBD1	TRBJ1-5	CASQQGGFNQPQHF	TGTGCCAGCCAGCAGGGGGGTTTCAATCAGCCCCAGCATTTT
TRBV25-1	16	TRBD2	TRBJ2-3	CASSEYSGSNPDTQYF	TGTGCCAGCAGTGAATATAGCGGGAGTAACCCAGATACGCAGTATTTT
TRBV18	13	TRBD1	TRBJ2-7	CASSPGDSYEQYF	TGTGCCAGCTCACCCGGGGACAGCTACGAGCAGTACTTC
TRBV6-5	15	-	TRBJ1-6	CASSPNRDSGRPLHF	TGTGCCAGCAGTCCTAACCGGGACTCAGGCAGGCCCCTCCACTTT
TRBV7-9	12	-	TRBJ2-7	CASSSRVYEQYF	TGTGCCAGCAGCAGTCGGGTATACGAGCAGTACTTC
TRBV11-2	14	-	TRBJ2-7	CASSPRTLSYEQYF	TGTGCCAGCAGCCCTAGGACTCTTTCCTACGAGCAGTACTTC
TRBV28	11	-	TRBJ2-7	CASRLGGEQYF	TGTGCCAGCCGGCTTGGGGGGGAGCAGTACTTC
TRBV5-8	14	-	TRBJ2-5	CASSWPRQQETQYF	TGTGCCAGCAGCTGGCCAAGACAGCAAGAGACCCAGTACTTC
TRBV7-2	15	TRBD1	TRBJ1-4	CASRSTGGKFEKLFF	TGTGCCAGCAGATCCACAGGGGGGAAATTCGAAAAACTGTTTTTT
TRBV7-9	15	TRBD1	TRBJ2-7	CAGEGRQGAVYEQYF	TGTGCCGGGGAGGGGAGACAGGGGGCGGTCTACGAGCAGTACTTC
TRBV7-6	16	TRBD1	TRBJ2-2	CASSPRSGGDAGELFF	TGTGCCAGCAGCCCGCGATCAGGGGGCGACGCCGGGGAGCTGTTTTTT
TRBV10-3	16	TRBD2	TRBJ2-3	CAISGSGTSGKSTQYF	TGTGCCATCAGTGGATCCGGGACTAGCGGGAAAAGCACGCAGTATTTT
TRBV6-5	15	TRBD2	TRBJ2-7	CASSQTSGLSYEQYF	TGTGCCAGCAGTCAGACTAGCGGCCTCTCCTACGAGCAGTACTTC
TRBV9	14	TRBD1	TRBJ1-4	CASGRTGGYEKLFF	TGTGCCAGCGGCAGGACAGGGGGATACGAAAAACTGTTTTTT
TRBV30	14	TRBD2	TRBJ2-1	CAWSPGLVYNEQFF	TGTGCCTGGAGCCCGGGACTAGTATACAATGAGCAGTTCTTC
TRBV16	16	-	TRBJ1-3	CASSQFGDSSGNTIYF	TGTGCCAGCAGCCAATTCGGCGACAGCTCTGGAAACACCATATATTTT
TRBV4-3	13	-	TRBJ2-7	CASSQETSYEQYF	TGCGCCAGCAGCCAAGAGACTTCCTACGAGCAGTACTTC
TRBV5-1	17	-	TRBJ1-1	CASSLGVSRLVNTEAFF	TGCGCCAGCAGCTTGGGAGTGTCCCGCCTGGTGAACACTGAAGCTTTCTTT
TRBV11-3	12	-	TRBJ2-7	CASSKDTYEQYF	TGTGCCAGCAGCAAGGACACATACGAGCAGTACTTC
TRBV5-1	15	TRBD2	TRBJ2-7	CASSPSGRDLYEQYF	TGCGCCAGCAGCCCTAGCGGGAGGGATCTCTACGAGCAGTACTTC
TRBV5-1	15	-	TRBJ1-5	CASSLVGGVGQPQHF	TGCGCCAGCAGCTTGGTAGGGGGGGTCGGTCAGCCCCAGCATTTT
TRBV1	17	-	TRBJ2-1	CTSSPIQTSGLYNEQFF	TGCACCAGCAGCCCCATCCAGACTAGCGGGTTGTACAATGAGCAGTTCTTC
TRBV5-4	14	TRBD1	TRBJ1-1	CASSQQQGATEAFF	TGTGCCAGCAGCCAACAACAGGGGGCCACTGAAGCTTTCTTT
TRBV7-2	15	TRBD1	TRBJ2-1	CASSLVQGAYNEQFF	TGTGCCAGCAGCTTAGTTCAGGGGGCCTACAATGAGCAGTTCTTC
TRBV9	15	-	TRBJ2-3	CASSPHGETTDTQYF	TGTGCCAGCAGCCCTCACGGGGAGACCACAGATACGCAGTATTTT
TRBV7-9	15	TRBD2	TRBJ2-5	CASSSLAGVLETQYF	TGTGCCAGCAGCTCCCTAGCGGGAGTCCTAGAGACCCAGTACTTC
TRBV9	16	TRBD2	TRBJ2-3	CASSEGLAASTDTQYF	TGTGCCAGCAGCGAGGGACTAGCGGCCTCCACAGATACGCAGTATTTT
TRBV7-2	15	TRBD2	TRBJ2-2	CASRSISGVVGELFF	TGTGCCAGCAGGTCGATTAGCGGGGTCGTCGGGGAGCTGTTTTTT
TRBV5-1	14	TRBD1	TRBJ2-7	CASSDGQGSGEQYF	TGCGCCAGCAGCGACGGACAGGGATCTGGCGAGCAGTACTTC
TRBV4-2	16	TRBD1	TRBJ2-3	CASSQGTGAFTDTQYF	TGTGCCAGCAGCCAAGGAACAGGGGCCTTTACAGATACGCAGTATTTT
TRBV29-1	15	TRBD2	TRBJ2-2	CSVSSLAGHTGELFF	TGCAGCGTTTCCTCCCTAGCGGGACACACCGGGGAGCTGTTTTTT
TRBV11-2	14	-	TRBJ2-3	CASSLRLAWDTQYF	TGTGCCAGCAGCTTACGCCTAGCATGGGATACGCAGTATTTT